This section outlines one T cell receptor beta chain sequence together with its context. TEMRA cells underwent FACS enrichment and CD8+ and CD4+ T cells underwent negative isolation. This entry is derived from a study of CD8 T cells in Susac syndrome. This CDR3 comprises 16 residues. CDR1 and CDR2 (germline): LGHNT, FRNRAP. Trimming took 6 bases from V and 1 from J, leaving 15 bases between them. A quantity of about 0.5 to 1 ug RNA underwent reverse transcription using random hexamers. A single record per CDR3 protein comes from TCRdb applying MiXCR to the immunoSEQ multiplex PCR reads. The sample lists 200,000 or so distinct CDR3 sequences, about 95% occurring once.

This TCR was recovered from a human donor with multiple sclerosis. Material for sequencing was CD4+ T cells from PBMCs. The gene calls are TRBV12-5 and TRBJ2-2, with D possibly TRBD2 on 7 matching bases. The chain's CDR3 is CASGPPGGLNTGELFF. The CDR3 DNA reads TGTGCTAGTGGCCCGCCCGGGGGGCTGAACACCGGGGAGCTGTTTTTT.